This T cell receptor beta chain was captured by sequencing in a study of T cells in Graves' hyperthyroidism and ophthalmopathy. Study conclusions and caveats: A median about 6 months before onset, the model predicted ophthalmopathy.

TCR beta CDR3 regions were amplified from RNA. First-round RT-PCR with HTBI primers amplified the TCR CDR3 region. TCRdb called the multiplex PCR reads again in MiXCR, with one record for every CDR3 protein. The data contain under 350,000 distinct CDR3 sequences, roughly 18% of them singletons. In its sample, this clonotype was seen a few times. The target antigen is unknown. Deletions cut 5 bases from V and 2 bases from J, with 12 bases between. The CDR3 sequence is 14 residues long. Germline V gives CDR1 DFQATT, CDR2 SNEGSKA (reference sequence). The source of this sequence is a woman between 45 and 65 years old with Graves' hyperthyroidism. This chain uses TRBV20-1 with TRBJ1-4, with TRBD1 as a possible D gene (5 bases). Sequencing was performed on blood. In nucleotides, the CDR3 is TGCAGTGCTTCCCTTGACAGTACTAATGAAAAACTGTTTTTT. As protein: CSASLDSTNEKLFF.